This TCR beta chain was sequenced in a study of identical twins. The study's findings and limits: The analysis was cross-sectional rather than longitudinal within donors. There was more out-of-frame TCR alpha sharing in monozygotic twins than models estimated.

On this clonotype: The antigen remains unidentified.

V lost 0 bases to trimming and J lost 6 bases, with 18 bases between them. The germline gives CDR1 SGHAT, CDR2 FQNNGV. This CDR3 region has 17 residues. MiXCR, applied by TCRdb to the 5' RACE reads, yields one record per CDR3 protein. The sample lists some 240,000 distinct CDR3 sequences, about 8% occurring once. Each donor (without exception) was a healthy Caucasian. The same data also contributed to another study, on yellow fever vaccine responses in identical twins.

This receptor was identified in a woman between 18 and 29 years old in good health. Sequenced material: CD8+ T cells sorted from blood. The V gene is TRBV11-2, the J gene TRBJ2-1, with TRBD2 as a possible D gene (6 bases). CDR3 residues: CASSLEFPVRGTNEQFF. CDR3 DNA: TGTGCCAGCAGCTTAGAATTCCCGGTACGGGGGACCAATGAGCAGTTCTTC.